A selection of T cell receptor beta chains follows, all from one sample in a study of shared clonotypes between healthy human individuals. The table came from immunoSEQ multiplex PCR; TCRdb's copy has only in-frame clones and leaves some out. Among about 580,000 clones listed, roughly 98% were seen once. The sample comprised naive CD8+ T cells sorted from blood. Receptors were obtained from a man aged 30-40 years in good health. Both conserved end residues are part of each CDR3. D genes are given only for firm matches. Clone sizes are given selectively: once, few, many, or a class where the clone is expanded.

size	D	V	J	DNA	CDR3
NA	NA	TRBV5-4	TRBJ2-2	TGTGCCAGCAGCTGGACTGAAGACGGGGAGCTGTTTTTT	CASSWTEDGELFF
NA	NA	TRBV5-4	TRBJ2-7	TGTGCCAGCAGCTTCGGGGCGACGTCGGGGCAGTACTTC	CASSFGATSGQYF
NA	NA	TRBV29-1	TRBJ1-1	TGCAGCGTTTTTATCGGGGGCCCCACTCTTATGAACACTGAAGCTTTCTTT	CSVFIGGPTLMNTEAFF
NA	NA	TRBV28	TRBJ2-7	TGTGCCAGCAGTGCCACCCTGGTAGGCTACGAGCAGTACTTC	CASSATLVGYEQYF
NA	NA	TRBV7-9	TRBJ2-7	TGTGCCAGCAGCTTAGCAACGGTTGAGCAGTACTTC	CASSLATVEQYF
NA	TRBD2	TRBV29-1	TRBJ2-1	TGCAGCGTTGAGGGGGACCAGGGACTAGCGGGAGGGCCCTCCTACAATGAGCAGTTCTTC	CSVEGDQGLAGGPSYNEQFF
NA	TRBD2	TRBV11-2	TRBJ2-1	TGTGCCAGCAGCGGGCCGGGAGGCAACTACAATGAGCAGTTCTTC	CASSGPGGNYNEQFF
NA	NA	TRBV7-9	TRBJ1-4	TGTGCCAGCAGCCCAGATTCTTATGAAAAACTGTTTTTT	CASSPDSYEKLFF
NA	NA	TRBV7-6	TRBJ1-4	TGTGCCAGCAGTGTGGACGGTGTTAATGAAAAACTGTTTTTT	CASSVDGVNEKLFF
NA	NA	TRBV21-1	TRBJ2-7	TGTGCCAGCTACCGGGACAGGGAATCCTACGAGCAGTACTTC	CASYRDRESYEQYF
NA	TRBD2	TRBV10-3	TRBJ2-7	TGTGCCATCAGTGGCAGCGGGAGGGAACTCTCCTACGAGCAGTACTTC	CAISGSGRELSYEQYF
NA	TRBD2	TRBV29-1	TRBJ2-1	TGCAGCGTTGAAGATTCACTAGCGGGAGGATACGATGAGCAGTTCTTC	CSVEDSLAGGYDEQFF
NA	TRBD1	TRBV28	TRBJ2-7	TGTGCCAGCTGGGGACAGGGGGCGTACGAGCAGTACTTC	CASWGQGAYEQYF
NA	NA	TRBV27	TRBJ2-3	TGTGCCAGCAGTTCAGGACAGACAGATACGCAGTATTTT	CASSSGQTDTQYF
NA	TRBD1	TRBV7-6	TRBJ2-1	TGTGCCAGCAGCTTACGACAGGGTTCCCACAATGAGCAGTTCTTC	CASSLRQGSHNEQFF
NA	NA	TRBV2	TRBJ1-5	TGTGCCAGCATGGCGGATGAACAGCCCCAGCATTTT	CASMADEQPQHF
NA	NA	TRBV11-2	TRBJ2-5	TGTGCCAGCAGCTTAGTGTGGCGGACCAAAGAGACCCAGTACTTC	CASSLVWRTKETQYF
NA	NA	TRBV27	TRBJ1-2	TGTGCCAGCAGTCACCGACCCAGGGGCGAGCCCTACTATGGCTACACCTTC	CASSHRPRGEPYYGYTF
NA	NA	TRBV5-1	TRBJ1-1	TGCGCCAGCAGCAGATGGGGAAACACTGAAGCTTTCTTT	CASSRWGNTEAFF
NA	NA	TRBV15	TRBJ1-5	TGTGCCACCACTGCCGGGGTTGGCAATCAGCCCCAGCATTTT	CATTAGVGNQPQHF
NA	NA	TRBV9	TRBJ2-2	TGTGCCAGCAGCGCCTTTTCCGGGACCGGGGAGCTGTTTTTT	CASSAFSGTGELFF
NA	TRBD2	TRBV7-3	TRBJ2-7	TGTGCCAGCAGCGAGGGGATTAGCGGGAGTATGTACGAGCAGTACTTC	CASSEGISGSMYEQYF
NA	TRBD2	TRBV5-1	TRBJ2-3	TGCGCCAGCAGCTCTATTCTAGCGGCCCTCACAGATACGCAGTATTTT	CASSSILAALTDTQYF
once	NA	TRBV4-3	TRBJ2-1	TGCGCCAGCAGCCAAGATACGGGGAATGAGCAGTTCTTC	CASSQDTGNEQFF
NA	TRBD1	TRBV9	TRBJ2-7	TGTGCCAGCAGCGTGGGACAGGGGGCTTTTTACGAGCAGTACTTC	CASSVGQGAFYEQYF
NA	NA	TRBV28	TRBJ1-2	TGTGCCAGCACCGACCGGATGAGCGGGGGCTACACCTTC	CASTDRMSGGYTF
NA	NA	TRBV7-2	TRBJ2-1	TGTGCCAGCAGCTTAGGGGGGCCCCCCAATGAGCAGTTCTTC	CASSLGGPPNEQFF
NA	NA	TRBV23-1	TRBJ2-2	TGCGCCAGCAGTCATTCTACGGGACGGCAATCCGGGGAGCTGTTTTTT	CASSHSTGRQSGELFF
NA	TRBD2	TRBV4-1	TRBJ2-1	TGCGCCAGCAGCCAAGATGTTAGCGGGAGAGTCCATGAGCAGTTCTTC	CASSQDVSGRVHEQFF
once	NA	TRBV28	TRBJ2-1	TGTGCCAGCAGTTTTTACAATGAGCAGTTCTTC	CASSFYNEQFF
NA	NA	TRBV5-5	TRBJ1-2	TGTGCCAGCAGCTTGCGTCTGGGTTATGGCTACACCTTC	CASSLRLGYGYTF
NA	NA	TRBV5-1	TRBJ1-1	TGCGCCAGCAGCTTGGACGGCACTGAAGCTTTCTTT	CASSLDGTEAFF
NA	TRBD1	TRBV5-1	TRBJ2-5	TGCGCCAGCAGCTTGGAGTTGGACAGGGAGGAGACCCAGTACTTC	CASSLELDREETQYF
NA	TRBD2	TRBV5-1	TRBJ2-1	TGCGCCAGCAGCTTGGCTAGCGGGAGGGGCAATGAGCAGTTCTTC	CASSLASGRGNEQFF
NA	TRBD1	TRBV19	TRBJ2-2	TGTGCCAGTTGGACAGGGTGGGGCACCGGGGAGCTGTTTTTT	CASWTGWGTGELFF
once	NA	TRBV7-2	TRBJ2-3	TGTGCCAGCAGCTTAGAGGCGTACATAGATACGCAGTATTTT	CASSLEAYIDTQYF
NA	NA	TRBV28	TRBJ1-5	TGTGCCAGCAGTTTAACGGGGGGCCCGCGCAATCAGCCCCAGCATTTT	CASSLTGGPRNQPQHF
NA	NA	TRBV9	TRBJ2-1	TGTGCCAGCAGCGTAGCTGGCACTAGTGGTCATGAGCAGTTCTTC	CASSVAGTSGHEQFF
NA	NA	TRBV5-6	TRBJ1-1	TGTGCCAGCAGCTTTCTGTTTGCGGGGAACACTGAAGCTTTCTTT	CASSFLFAGNTEAFF
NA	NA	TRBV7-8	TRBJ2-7	TGTGCCAGCAGCTTAACCTTGTCAGACGAGCAGTACTTC	CASSLTLSDEQYF
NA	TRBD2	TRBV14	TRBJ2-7	TGTGCCAGCAGCGCACTAGCGGGAGCTTCCTACGAGCAGTACTTC	CASSALAGASYEQYF
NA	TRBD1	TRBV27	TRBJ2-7	TGTGCCAGCAGTTCACAGGGGGTCTACTACGAGCAGTACTTC	CASSSQGVYYEQYF
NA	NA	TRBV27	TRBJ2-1	TGTGCCAGCAGTTTACGAGGGACTTACAATGAGCAGTTCTTC	CASSLRGTYNEQFF
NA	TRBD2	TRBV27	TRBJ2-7	TGTGCCAGCAGGATAGCGGGAGGCGGCTACGAGCAGTACTTC	CASRIAGGGYEQYF
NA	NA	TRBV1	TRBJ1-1	TGCACCAGCAGCCCCAGGGGGGGTTGGGTTACAAGTGAAGCTTTCTTT	CTSSPRGGWVTSEAFF
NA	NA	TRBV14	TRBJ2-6	TGTGCCAGCAGCCAAGATCTCTCGCCGGCAGGGGCCAACGTCCTGACTTTC	CASSQDLSPAGANVLTF
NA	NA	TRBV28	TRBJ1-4	TGTGCCACGGTTGGGGGGAATGAAAAACTGTTTTTT	CATVGGNEKLFF
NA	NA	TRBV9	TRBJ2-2	TGTGCCAGCAGCGCCCCGAGGGAACATCAAAACACCGGGGAGCTGTTTTTT	CASSAPREHQNTGELFF
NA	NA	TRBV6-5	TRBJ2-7	TGTGCCAGCAGTACCGCTGGGGTCTCCTACGAGCAGTACTTC	CASSTAGVSYEQYF
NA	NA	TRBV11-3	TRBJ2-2	TGTGCCAGCAGTTCCTTTCTGGAGGGGAAGAACACCGGGGAGCTGTTTTTT	CASSSFLEGKNTGELFF
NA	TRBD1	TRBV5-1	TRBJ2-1	TGCGCCAGCAGCCGGGAACAGGGGTGGCAGTTCTTC	CASSREQGWQFF
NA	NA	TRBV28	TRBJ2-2	TGTGCCACCACCGACAGATTGAACACCGGGGAGCTGTTTTTT	CATTDRLNTGELFF
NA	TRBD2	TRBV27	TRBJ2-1	TGTGCCAGCAGTCCTGGGGCTAGCGGAACCTACAATGAGCAGTTCTTC	CASSPGASGTYNEQFF
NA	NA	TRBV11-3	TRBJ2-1	TGTGCCAGCAGCTTAGGGTGGCAGGGGACTTACAATGAGCAGTTCTTC	CASSLGWQGTYNEQFF
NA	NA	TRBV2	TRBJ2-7	TGTGCCAGCAGTGGGAACAGGGAGTACGAGCAGTACTTC	CASSGNREYEQYF
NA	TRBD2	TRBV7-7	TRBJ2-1	TGTGCCAGCAGCCTGGGGCCGTTAGCGGGGGACACCTACAATGAGCAGTTCTTC	CASSLGPLAGDTYNEQFF
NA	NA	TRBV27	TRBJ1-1	TGTGCCAGCAGAACGGGGGTGTACACTGAAGCTTTCTTT	CASRTGVYTEAFF
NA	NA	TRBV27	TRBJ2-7	TGTGCCAGCAGTTACAACGCCGGATCTCAGGTTGAGGAGCAGTACTTC	CASSYNAGSQVEEQYF
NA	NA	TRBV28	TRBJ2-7	TGTGCCAGCACTTGGGGCCACTACGAGCAGTACTTC	CASTWGHYEQYF